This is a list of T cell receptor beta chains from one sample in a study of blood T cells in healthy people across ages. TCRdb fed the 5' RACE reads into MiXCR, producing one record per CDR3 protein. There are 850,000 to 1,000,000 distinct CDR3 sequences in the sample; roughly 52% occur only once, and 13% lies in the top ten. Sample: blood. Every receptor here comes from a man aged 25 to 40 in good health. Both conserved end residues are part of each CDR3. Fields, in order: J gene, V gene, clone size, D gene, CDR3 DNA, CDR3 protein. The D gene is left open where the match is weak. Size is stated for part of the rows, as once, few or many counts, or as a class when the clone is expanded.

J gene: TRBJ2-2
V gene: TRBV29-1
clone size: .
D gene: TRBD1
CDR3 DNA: TGCAGCGGGACAGGGGGGAACACCGGGGAGCTGTTTTTT
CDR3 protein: CSGTGGNTGELFF

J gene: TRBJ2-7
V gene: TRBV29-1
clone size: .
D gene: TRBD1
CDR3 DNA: TGCAGCGTGGGACAGGGGGCGCTTGGCGAGCAGTACTTC
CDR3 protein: CSVGQGALGEQYF

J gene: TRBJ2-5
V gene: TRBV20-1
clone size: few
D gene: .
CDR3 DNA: TGCAGTGCTGTCGGGACTGCTAGGGGACAAGAGACCCAGTACTTC
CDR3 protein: CSAVGTARGQETQYF

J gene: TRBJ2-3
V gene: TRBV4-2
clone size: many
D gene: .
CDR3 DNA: TGTGCCAGCAGCCAAGTTACCTCCGAGGTAGATACGCAGTATTTT
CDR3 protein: CASSQVTSEVDTQYF

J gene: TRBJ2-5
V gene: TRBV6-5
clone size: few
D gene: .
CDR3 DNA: TGTGCCAGCAGTTCGATATCTAGGACGCGGTCGGGGGAGCAGTACTTC
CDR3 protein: CASSSISRTRSGEQYF

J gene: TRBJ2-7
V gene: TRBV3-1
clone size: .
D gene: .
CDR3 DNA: TGTGCCAGCAGCCAGAAGAACCAGTACTTC
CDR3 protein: CASSQKNQYF

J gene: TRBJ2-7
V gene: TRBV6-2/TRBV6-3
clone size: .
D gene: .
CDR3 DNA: TGTGCCAGCAGTTACGATGGCTTCGGGCCTTTTTCCTACGAGCAGTACTTC
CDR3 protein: CASSYDGFGPFSYEQYF

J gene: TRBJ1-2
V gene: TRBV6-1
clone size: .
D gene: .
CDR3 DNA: TGTGCAGGGGAGAGGGACTATGGCTACACCTTC
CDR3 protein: CAGERDYGYTF

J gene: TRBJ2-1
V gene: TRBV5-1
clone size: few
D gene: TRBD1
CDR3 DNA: TGCGCCAGCAGCTACCGGGACAGTGGCAACAATGAGCAGTTCTTC
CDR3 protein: CASSYRDSGNNEQFF

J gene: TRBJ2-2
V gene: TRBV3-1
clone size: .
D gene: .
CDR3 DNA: TGTGCCAGCAGCCAAGGTCAGGGTAACACCGGGGAGCTGTTTTTT
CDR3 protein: CASSQGQGNTGELFF

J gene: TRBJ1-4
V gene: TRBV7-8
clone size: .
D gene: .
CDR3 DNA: TGTGCCAGCAGCTTAAGGTTGGCAGGGATGGAAAAACTGTTTTTT
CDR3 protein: CASSLRLAGMEKLFF

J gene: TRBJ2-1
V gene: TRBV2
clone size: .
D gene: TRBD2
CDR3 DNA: TGTGCCAGCAGTGAGCTACTAGCGGGGGGGACCGATGAGCAGTTCTTC
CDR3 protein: CASSELLAGGTDEQFF

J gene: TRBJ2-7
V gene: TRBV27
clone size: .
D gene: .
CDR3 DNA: TGTGCCAGCAACTCGCGAGGGGGGGGCCGTAGTATCTACGAGCAGTACTTC
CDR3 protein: CASNSRGGGRSIYEQYF

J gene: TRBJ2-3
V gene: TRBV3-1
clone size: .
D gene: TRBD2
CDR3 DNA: TGTGCCAGCAGCCATATAGCGGGAGGAGAGGGAGATACGCAGTATTTT
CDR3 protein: CASSHIAGGEGDTQYF

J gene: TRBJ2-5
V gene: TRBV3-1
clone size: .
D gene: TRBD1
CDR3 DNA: TGTGCCAGCAGCCAAGATACAGGGGTGAAGTACTTC
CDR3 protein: CASSQDTGVKYF

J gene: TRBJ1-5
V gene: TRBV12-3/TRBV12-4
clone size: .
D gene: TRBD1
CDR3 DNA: TGTGCCAGCACCGGGACAGGGGCCAATCAGCCCCAGCATTTT
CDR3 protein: CASTGTGANQPQHF

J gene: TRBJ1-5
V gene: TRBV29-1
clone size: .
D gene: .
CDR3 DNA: TGCAGCGTTGTCGAAGGGGGTAGCAATCAGCCCCAGCATTTT
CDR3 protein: CSVVEGGSNQPQHF

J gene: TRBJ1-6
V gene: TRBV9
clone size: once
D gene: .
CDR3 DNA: TGTGCCAGCAGCGTCGCCGGGGATTCGAGTTCACCCCTCCACTTT
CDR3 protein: CASSVAGDSSSPLHF

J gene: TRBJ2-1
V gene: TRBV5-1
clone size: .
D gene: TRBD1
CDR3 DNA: TGCGCCAGCAGCCCGGACGGTGGACAGGGCGGCAATGAGCAGTTCTTC
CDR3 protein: CASSPDGGQGGNEQFF

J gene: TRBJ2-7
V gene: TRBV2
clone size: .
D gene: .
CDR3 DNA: TGTGCCAGCAGGGCCTACTCCTACGAGCAGTACTTC
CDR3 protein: CASRAYSYEQYF

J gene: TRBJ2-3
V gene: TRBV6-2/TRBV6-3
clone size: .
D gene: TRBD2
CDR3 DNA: TGTGCCAGCAGTTACGCGGGGACTAGACGCACAGATACGCAGTATTTT
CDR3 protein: CASSYAGTRRTDTQYF

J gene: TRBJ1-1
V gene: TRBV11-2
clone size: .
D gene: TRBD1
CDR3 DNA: TGTGCCAGCAGCCCTTCGGACAGGGATGAAGCTTTCTTT
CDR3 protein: CASSPSDRDEAFF

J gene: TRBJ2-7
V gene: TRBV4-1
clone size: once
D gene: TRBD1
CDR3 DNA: TGCGCCAGCAGCCAAGAAGACACAGGGGGTTCCTACGAGCAGTACTTC
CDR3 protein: CASSQEDTGGSYEQYF

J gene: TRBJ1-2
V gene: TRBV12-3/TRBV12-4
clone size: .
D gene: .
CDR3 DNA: TGTGCCAGCATTTCGGCAGGGGTCCCCTATGGCTACACCTTC
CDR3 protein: CASISAGVPYGYTF

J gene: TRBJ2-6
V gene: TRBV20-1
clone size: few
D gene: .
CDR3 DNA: TGCAGTGCTACCAGTGGAGGTTCCCCTGGGGCCAACGTCCTGACTTTC
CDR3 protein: CSATSGGSPGANVLTF

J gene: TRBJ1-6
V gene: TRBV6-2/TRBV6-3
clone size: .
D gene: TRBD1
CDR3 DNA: TGTGCCAGCAGTTCCCCCCGAGGGGGCCGGAATTCACCCCTCCACTTT
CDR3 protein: CASSSPRGGRNSPLHF

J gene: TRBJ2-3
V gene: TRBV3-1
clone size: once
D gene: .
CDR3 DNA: TGTGCCAGCAGCCAAGGCCTAGCGACCATTAGCACAGATACGCAGTATTTT
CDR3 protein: CASSQGLATISTDTQYF

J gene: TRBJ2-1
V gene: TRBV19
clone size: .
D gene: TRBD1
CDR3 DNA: TGTGCCAGTAGTATAAGAACGGGACAGCCTTGGGACAATGAGCAGTTCTTC
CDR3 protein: CASSIRTGQPWDNEQFF

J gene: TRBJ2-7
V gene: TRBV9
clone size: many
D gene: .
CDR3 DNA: TGTGCCAGCAGCGTAGGAGGCCAGGCCTACGAGCAGTACTTC
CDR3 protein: CASSVGGQAYEQYF

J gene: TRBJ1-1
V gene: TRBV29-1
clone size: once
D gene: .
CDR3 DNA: TGCAGCGGTGAAGAAGGAGGGGAAGCTTTCTTT
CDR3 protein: CSGEEGGEAFF

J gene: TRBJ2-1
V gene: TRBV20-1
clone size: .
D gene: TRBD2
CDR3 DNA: TGCAGTGCTACCCTCCGACTAGCGGCCACCTACAATGAGCAGTTCTTC
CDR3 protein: CSATLRLAATYNEQFF

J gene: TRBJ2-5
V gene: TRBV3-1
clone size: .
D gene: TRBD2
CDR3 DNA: TGTGCCAGCAGCGGGACTAGCGGGGACCCGCAAGAGACCCAGTACTTC
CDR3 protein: CASSGTSGDPQETQYF

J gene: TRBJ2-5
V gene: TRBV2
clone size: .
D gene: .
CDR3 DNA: TGTGCCAGCAACGGTGTGGTCCAAGAGACCCAGTACTTC
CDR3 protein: CASNGVVQETQYF

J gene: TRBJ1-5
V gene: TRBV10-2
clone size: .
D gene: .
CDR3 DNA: TGCGCCAGCAGATTGGCCCCGGAGGGTCAGCCCCAGCATTTT
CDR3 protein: CASRLAPEGQPQHF

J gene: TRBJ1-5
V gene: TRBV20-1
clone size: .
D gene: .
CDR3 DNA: TGCAGTGCTAGAGATTGGGAGGGAGGAGGCAATCAGCCCCAGCATTTT
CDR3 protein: CSARDWEGGGNQPQHF

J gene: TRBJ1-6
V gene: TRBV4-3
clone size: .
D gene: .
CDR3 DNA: TGCGCCAGCAGCCAATCCCCGTTCAATTCACCCCTCCACTTT
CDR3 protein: CASSQSPFNSPLHF

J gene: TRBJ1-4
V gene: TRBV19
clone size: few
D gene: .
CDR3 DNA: TGTGCCAGTAGTATTCGGGACACGCCTGAAAAACTGTTTTTT
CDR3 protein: CASSIRDTPEKLFF

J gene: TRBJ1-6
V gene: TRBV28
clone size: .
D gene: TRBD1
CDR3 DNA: TGTGCCAGCAGTTTATCGGGACAGGGAGATTACAAGTCACCCCTCCACTTT
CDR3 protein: CASSLSGQGDYKSPLHF

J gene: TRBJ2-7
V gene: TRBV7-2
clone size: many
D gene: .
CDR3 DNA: TGTGCCAGCAGCTTAACAGTGGACTCCTACGAGCAGTACTTC
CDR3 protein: CASSLTVDSYEQYF

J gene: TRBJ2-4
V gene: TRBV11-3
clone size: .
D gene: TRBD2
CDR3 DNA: TGTGCCAGCAGCCAGGGAGGGACCAAAAACATTCAGTACTTC
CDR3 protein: CASSQGGTKNIQYF

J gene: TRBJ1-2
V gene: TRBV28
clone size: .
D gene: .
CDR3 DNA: TGTGCCAGCAGTTTATGGCGCAGCATCCCCAACTATGGCTACACCTTC
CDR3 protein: CASSLWRSIPNYGYTF